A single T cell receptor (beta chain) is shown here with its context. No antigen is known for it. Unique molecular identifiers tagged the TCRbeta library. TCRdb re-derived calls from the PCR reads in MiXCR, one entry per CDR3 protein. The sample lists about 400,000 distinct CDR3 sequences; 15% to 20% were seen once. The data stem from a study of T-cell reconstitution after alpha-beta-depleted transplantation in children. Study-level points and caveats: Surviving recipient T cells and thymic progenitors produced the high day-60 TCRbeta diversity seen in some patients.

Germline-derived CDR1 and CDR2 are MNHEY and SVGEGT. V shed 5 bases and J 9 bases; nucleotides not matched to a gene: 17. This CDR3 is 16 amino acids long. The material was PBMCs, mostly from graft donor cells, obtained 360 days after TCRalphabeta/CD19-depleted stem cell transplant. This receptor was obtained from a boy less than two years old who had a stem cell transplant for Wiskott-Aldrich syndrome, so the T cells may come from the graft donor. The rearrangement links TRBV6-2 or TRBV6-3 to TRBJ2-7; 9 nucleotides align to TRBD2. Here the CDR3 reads CASSLDGSGSGPAQYF. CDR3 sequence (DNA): TGTGCCAGCAGTCTAGATGGTAGCGGGAGTGGCCCTGCGCAGTACTTC.